The clone carrying this T cell receptor (beta chain) was seen only once. Other DNA sequences in the sample encode the same CDR3. The CDR3 length is 15 residues. The germline CDR1 and CDR2 sequences are MGHRA and YSYEKL. The germline V and J ends were trimmed by 0 bases and 3 bases, with 11 bases remaining between them. The sample is drawn from a study of T cell repertoires in ileal Crohn's disease. Time point given: neoterminal ileum biopsy at postoperative endoscopy, about 6 months after surgery. Profiling relied on immunoSEQ multiplex PCR, and the TCRdb table lists in-frame clones only, not all of them. The sample lists about 13,000 clones, about two thirds occurring once.

The chain links TRBV4-1 to TRBJ2-5; D is unresolved. The sequence was obtained from an adult with Crohn's disease. Material for sequencing was ileal tissue. CDR3 protein: CASSQDGRTEETQYF. DNA of the CDR3: TGCGCCAGCAGCCAAGATGGTCGCACAGAAGAGACCCAGTACTTC.